This T cell receptor (beta chain) was profiled in a study of technical replicates of blood from several donors. Measured with immunoSEQ multiplex PCR; TCRdb has only the in-frame clones, and not every one. The table has about 76,000 clones, roughly 92% seen once. Sequenced material: T cells isolated from PBMCs. This sequence was found in a human donor in good health.

CDR3 DNA: TGTGCCATCAGTGCGGCGAGGGATCCGATGAACACTGAAGCTTTCTTT. This gives the protein CAISAARDPMNTEAFF. The chain recombines TRBV10-3 with TRBJ1-1; D call uncertain. The CDR3 runs to 16 residues. Looked up from germline, CDR1 is ENHRY and CDR2 is SYGVKD. V was pared by 4 bases and J by 0 bases, with 15 bases between.